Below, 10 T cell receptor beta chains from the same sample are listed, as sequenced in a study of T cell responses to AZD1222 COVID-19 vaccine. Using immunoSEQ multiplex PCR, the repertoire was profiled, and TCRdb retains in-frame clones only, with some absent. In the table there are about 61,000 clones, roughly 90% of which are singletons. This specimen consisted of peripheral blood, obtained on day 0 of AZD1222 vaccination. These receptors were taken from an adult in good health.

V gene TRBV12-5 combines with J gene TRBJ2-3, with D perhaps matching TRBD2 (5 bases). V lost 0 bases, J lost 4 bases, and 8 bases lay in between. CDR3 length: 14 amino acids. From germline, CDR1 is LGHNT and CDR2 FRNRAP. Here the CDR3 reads CASGLVEGADTQYF. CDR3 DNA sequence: TGTGCTAGTGGTTTGGTCGAGGGCGCAGATACGCAGTATTTT.

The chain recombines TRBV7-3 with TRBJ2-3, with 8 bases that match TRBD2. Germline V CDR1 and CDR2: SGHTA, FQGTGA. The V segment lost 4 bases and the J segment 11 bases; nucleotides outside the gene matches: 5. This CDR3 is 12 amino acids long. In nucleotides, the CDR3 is TGTGCCAGCAGCTCATCCGGGACTAGGCAGTATTTT. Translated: CASSSSGTRQYF.

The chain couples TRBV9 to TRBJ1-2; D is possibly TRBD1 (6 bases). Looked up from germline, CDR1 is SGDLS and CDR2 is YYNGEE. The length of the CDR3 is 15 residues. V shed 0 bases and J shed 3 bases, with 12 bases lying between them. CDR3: CASSVAGGPDYGYTF. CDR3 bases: TGTGCCAGCAGCGTAGCCGGGGGGCCGGACTATGGCTACACCTTC. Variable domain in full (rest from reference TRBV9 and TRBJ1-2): DSGVTQTPKHLITATGQRVTLRCSPRSGDLSVYWYQQSLDQGLQFLIQYYNGEERAKGNILERFSAQQFPDLHSELNLSSLELGDSALYFCASSVAGGPDYGYTFGSGTRLTVV.

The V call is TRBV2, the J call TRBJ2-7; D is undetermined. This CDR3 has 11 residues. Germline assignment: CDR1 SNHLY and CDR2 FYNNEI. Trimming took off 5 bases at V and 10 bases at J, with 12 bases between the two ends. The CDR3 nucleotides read TGTGCCAGCAGTAAAGACGGGTTCCAGTACTTC. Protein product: CASSKDGFQYF. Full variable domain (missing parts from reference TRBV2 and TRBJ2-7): EPEVTQTPSHQVTQMGQEVILRCVPISNHLYFYWYRQILGQKVEFLVSFYNNEISEKSEIFDDQFSVERPDGSNFTLKIRSTKLEDSAMYFCASSKDGFQYFGPGTRLTVT.

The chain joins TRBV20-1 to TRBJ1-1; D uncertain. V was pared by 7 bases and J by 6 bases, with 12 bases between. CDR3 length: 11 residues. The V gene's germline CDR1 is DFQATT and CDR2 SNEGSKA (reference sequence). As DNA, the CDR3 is TGCAGTGTCTCCGAAGAGTCTGAAGCTTTCTTT. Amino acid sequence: CSVSEESEAFF.

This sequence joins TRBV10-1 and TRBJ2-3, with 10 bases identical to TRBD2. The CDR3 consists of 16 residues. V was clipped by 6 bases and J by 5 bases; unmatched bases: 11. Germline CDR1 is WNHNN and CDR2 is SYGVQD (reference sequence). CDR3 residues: CASRFGTSVERDTQYF. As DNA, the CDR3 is TGCGCCAGCAGATTCGGGACTAGCGTAGAGAGAGATACGCAGTATTTT.

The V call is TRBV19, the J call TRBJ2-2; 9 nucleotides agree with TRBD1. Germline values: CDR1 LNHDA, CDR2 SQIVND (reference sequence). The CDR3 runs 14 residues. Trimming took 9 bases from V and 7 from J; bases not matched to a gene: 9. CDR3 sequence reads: CASDSGQGIGELFF. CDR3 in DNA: TGTGCCAGCGACTCCGGACAGGGGATCGGGGAGCTGTTTTTT.

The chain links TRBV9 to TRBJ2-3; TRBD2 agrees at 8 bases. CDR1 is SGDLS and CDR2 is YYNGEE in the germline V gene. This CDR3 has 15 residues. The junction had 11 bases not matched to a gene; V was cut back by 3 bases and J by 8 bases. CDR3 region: CASSAGPGAGGTQYF. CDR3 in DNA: TGTGCCAGCAGCGCTGGACCGGGGGCGGGAGGTACGCAGTATTTT.

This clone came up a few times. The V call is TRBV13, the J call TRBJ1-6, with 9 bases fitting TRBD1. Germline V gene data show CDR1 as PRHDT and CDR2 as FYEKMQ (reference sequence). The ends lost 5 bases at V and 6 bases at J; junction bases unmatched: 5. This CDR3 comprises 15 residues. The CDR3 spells CASSPRDRANSPLHF. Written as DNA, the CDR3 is TGTGCCAGCAGCCCTCGGGACAGGGCTAATTCACCCCTCCACTTT.

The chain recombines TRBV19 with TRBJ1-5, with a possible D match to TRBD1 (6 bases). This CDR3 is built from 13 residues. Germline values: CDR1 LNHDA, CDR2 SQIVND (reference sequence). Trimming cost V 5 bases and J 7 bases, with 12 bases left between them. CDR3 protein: CASSSAGAQPQHF. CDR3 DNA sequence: TGTGCCAGTAGTTCGGCAGGGGCCCAGCCCCAGCATTTT.